Listed below are T cell receptor beta chains from one sample, sequenced in a study of cytomegalovirus exposure and HLA in healthy donors. Measured with immunoSEQ multiplex PCR; TCRdb has only the in-frame clones, and not every one. The sample carries fewer than 120,000 clones, about four fifths recorded once. The material sequenced was PBMCs. These receptors all come from a woman between 55 and 75 years old in good health and CMV-seropositive. Each CDR3 is given with its conserved first and last residue. The order of the fields is D gene, J gene, V gene, clone size, CDR3 DNA, CDR3 protein. D genes are given only for firm matches. Not every row has a clone size; where given, it reads once, few, many or a size class.

>.|TRBJ2-1|TRBV10-3|few
TGTGCCATCAGTGAGGTAAACAATGAGCAGTTCTTC
CAISEVNNEQFF
>.|TRBJ2-1|TRBV28|few
TGTGCCAGCAGTTCCCTTCAACTAGAGCAGTTCTTC
CASSSLQLEQFF
>.|TRBJ2-3|TRBV4-2|.
TGTGCCAGCAGCCAAAACGACAGGTTCACAGATACGCAGTATTTT
CASSQNDRFTDTQYF
>.|TRBJ2-7|TRBV5-4|.
TGTGCCAGCAGCGGTATAGAAGGTCGGGTAGAGCAGTACTTC
CASSGIEGRVEQYF
>.|TRBJ1-1|TRBV7-3|.
TGTGCCAGCAGCTTGGGGAGTATGGCTGAAGCTTTCTTT
CASSLGSMAEAFF
>TRBD2|TRBJ2-7|TRBV5-4|.
TGTGCCAGCAGCTCGGGGAGCGGGAGGTACGACGAGCAGTACTTC
CASSSGSGRYDEQYF
>TRBD1|TRBJ2-7|TRBV19|.
TGTGCCAGTAGCACCGGGACAGGGACCGAGCAGTACTTC
CASSTGTGTEQYF
>TRBD1|TRBJ1-6|TRBV27|few
TGTGCCAGCAGATGGACAGGGAGTTCACCCCTCCACTTT
CASRWTGSSPLHF
>.|TRBJ1-2|TRBV30|.
TGTGCCTGGGGGGAATACAGGAGAGCTAACTATGGCTACACCTTC
CAWGEYRRANYGYTF
>.|TRBJ2-6|TRBV5-1|few
TGCGCCAGCAGCCGAGCGGGTCCGAGGGCTGGGGCCAACGTCCTGACTTTC
CASSRAGPRAGANVLTF
>.|TRBJ1-3|TRBV7-8|.
TGTGCCAGCAGCTTAGTTTCCAGCGCGGCTGGAAACACCATATATTTT
CASSLVSSAAGNTIYF
>.|TRBJ2-1|TRBV28|.
TGTGCCAGCAGTTTGGGGGGCTCCTACAATGAGCAGTTCTTC
CASSLGGSYNEQFF
>.|TRBJ1-2|TRBV4-1|.
TGCGCCAGCAGCCAAGATTCAGGGTGGGAATGGGGCTACACCTTC
CASSQDSGWEWGYTF